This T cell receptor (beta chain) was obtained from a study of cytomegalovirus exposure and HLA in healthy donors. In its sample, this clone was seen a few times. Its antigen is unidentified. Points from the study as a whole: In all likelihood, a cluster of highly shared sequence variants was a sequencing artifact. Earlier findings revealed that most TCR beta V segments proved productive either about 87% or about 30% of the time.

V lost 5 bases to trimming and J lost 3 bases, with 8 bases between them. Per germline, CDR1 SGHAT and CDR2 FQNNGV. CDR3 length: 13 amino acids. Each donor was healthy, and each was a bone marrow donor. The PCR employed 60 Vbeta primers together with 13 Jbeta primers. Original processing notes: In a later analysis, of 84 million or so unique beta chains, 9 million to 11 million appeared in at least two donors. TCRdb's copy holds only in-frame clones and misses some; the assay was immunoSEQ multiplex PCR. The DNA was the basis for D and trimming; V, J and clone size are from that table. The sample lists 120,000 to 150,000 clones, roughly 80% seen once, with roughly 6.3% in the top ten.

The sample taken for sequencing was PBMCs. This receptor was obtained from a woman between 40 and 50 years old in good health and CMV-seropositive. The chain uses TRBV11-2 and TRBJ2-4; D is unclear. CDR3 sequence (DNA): TGTGCCAGCAGCCTGGGCCTCAAAAACATTCAGTACTTC. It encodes CASSLGLKNIQYF.